The 26 T cell receptor beta chains presented below share a single source sample, sequenced in a study of T cells in Graves' hyperthyroidism and ophthalmopathy. Template material for amplifying TCR beta CDR3 regions consisted of RNA transcripts. Using the HTBI primer set, a first-round RT-PCR was run on the TCR CDR3. TCRdb called the multiplex PCR reads again in MiXCR, with one record for every CDR3 protein. This table has 300,000 to 400,000 distinct CDR3 sequences, around a fifth appearing once. Sequenced sample: blood. These receptors were taken from a woman in her fifties or sixties with Graves' hyperthyroidism.

The CDR3 region is CASSYATGTSEYEQYF. In DNA form, the CDR3 reads TGTGCCAGCAGTTACGCGACCGGGACTAGCGAGTACGAGCAGTACTTC. The V and J genes are TRBV2 and TRBJ2-7; 10 bases align to TRBD2. This CDR3 comprises 16 residues. V lost 5 bases, J lost 4 bases, and 11 bases stayed unmatched. The germline V gene has CDR1 SNHLY and CDR2 FYNNEI.

This clonotype was observed many times. This sequence joins TRBV9 and TRBJ2-2; D is unclear. The CDR3 is 14 residues long. The V end lost 0 bases, the J end lost 0 bases, and 3 bases lay between the germline ends. Germline V gene lookup returns CDR1 SGDLS and CDR2 YYNGEE. The CDR3 DNA follows: TGTGCCAGCAGCGTAGATCCGAACACCGGGGAGCTGTTTTTT. Protein sequence: CASSVDPNTGELFF.

The gene calls are TRBV7-9 and TRBJ2-5; D is unresolved. CDR1 and CDR2 (germline): SEHNR, FQNEAQ (reference sequence). The CDR3 has 15 amino acids. V gave up 0 bases and J gave up 1 base, with 9 bases separating them. The CDR3 protein is CASSLAWASQETQYF. The CDR3 nucleotides are TGTGCCAGCAGCTTAGCTTGGGCTAGCCAAGAGACCCAGTACTTC.

In its sample, this clonotype was seen many times. The chain couples TRBV7-2 to TRBJ2-2, with a tentative D call TRBD1 (5 bases). Trimming left V 1 base short and J 3 bases short, with 6 bases between. The CDR3 has 14 amino acids. Germline V gene data show CDR1 as SGHTA and CDR2 as FQGNSA. CDR3 in DNA: TGTGCCAGCAGCTTAGGACAGCACACCGGGGAGCTGTTTTTT. It codes for CASSLGQHTGELFF.

V usage is TRBV28 and J usage is TRBJ2-7; 10 bases are a match to TRBD1. The V gene's germline CDR1 is MDHEN and CDR2 SYDVKM. V dropped 6 bases and J dropped 0; count of bases not matched to a gene: 11. The CDR3 loop spans 17 amino acids. Here the CDR3 reads CASSPGGQGRVSYEQYF. The CDR3 DNA is TGTGCCAGCAGCCCCGGGGGACAGGGGAGGGTCTCCTACGAGCAGTACTTC.

There are many counts of this clonotype. J is TRBJ2-3 and V is TRBV20-1; D might be TRBD2 (6 bases). Per germline, CDR1 DFQATT and CDR2 SNEGSKA (reference sequence). Trimming removed 4 bases at V and 1 base at J, with 12 bases between. The CDR3 runs to 14 residues. CDR3 residues: CSATIGGGTDTQYF. The CDR3 nucleotides are TGCAGTGCTACCATCGGCGGGGGCACAGATACGCAGTATTTT.

J is TRBJ2-4 and V is TRBV7-3, with D perhaps matching TRBD1 or TRBD2 (5 bases each). There are 15 residues in the CDR3. Per germline, CDR1 SGHTA and CDR2 FQGTGA. Trimming left V 0 bases short and J 8 bases short, with 14 bases between. The CDR3 DNA sequence: TGTGCCAGCAGCTTAACCGGGGTCAAAGGGGACATTCAGTACTTC. Amino acid sequence: CASSLTGVKGDIQYF.

This clonotype was detected only a few times. This chain joins TRBV6-2 or TRBV6-3 and TRBJ1-1; possible D gene TRBD1, 6 bases. CDR3 length equals 12 residues. V gave up 6 bases and J gave up 5 bases, with 10 bases separating them. Per germline, CDR1 MNHEY and CDR2 SVGEGT. This chain's CDR3 is CASSHRETEAFF. In DNA form, the CDR3 reads TGTGCCAGCAGCCACAGGGAAACTGAAGCTTTCTTT.

This clonotype showed up just a few times. This rearrangement joins TRBV12-3 or TRBV12-4 to TRBJ2-3; perhaps TRBD2 as D (5 bases). Trimming left V 6 bases short and J 10 bases short, with 14 bases between. This CDR3 is built from 12 residues. CDR3 DNA sequence: TGTGCCAGCAGCCTCCCCGGGGTGGCGCAGTATTTT. Amino acid sequence: CASSLPGVAQYF.

The CDR3 is CASSLGISHNSPLHF. The CDR3 nucleotides are TGTGCCAGCAGCTTAGGGATTTCTCACAATTCACCCCTCCACTTT. This chain links TRBV7-9 with TRBJ1-6; D remains ambiguous. Deletions cut 1 base from V and 7 bases from J, with 11 bases between. Germline CDR1 and CDR2: SEHNR and FQNEAQ (reference sequence). The CDR3 extends over 15 amino acids.

This clonotype showed up many times. This rearrangement joins TRBV18 to TRBJ2-7; D is uncertain. Germline CDR1 and CDR2: KGHSH and LQKENI. The CDR3 consists of 16 residues. Trimming removed 3 bases at V and 2 bases at J, with 17 bases between. This chain's CDR3 is CASSPNFDTVPYEQYF. DNA of the CDR3: TGTGCCAGCTCACCCAATTTCGACACGGTCCCCTACGAGCAGTACTTC.

This clonotype was observed at least ten times. At one of its ends the junction is not consistent with the germline gene, which may arise from a read error. The chain recombines TRBV7-7 with TRBJ1-1; D gene ambiguous. The germline V gene encodes CDR1 SSHAT and CDR2 FNYEAQ (reference sequence). The CDR3 is made up of 13 amino acids. CDR3 protein: CASSRSDGTEAFF. The CDR3 coding sequence is TGTGCTAGCAGCCGTTCGGATGGGACTGAAGCTTTCTTT.

This clonotype came up many times. The chain recombines TRBV5-1 with TRBJ1-1; the match to TRBD1 covers 9 bases. V dropped 4 bases and J dropped 1; count of bases not matched to a gene: 2. The CDR3 extends over 14 amino acids. The germline V gene has CDR1 SGHRS and CDR2 YFSETQ. CDR3 residues: CASSGQGTNTEAFF. As DNA, the CDR3 is TGCGCCAGCAGCGGACAGGGGACGAACACTGAAGCTTTCTTT.

This clonotype was seen repeatedly, ten times or more. J is TRBJ1-1 and V is TRBV3-1; 7 nucleotides match TRBD1. The J segment lost 5 bases and the V segment lost 4 bases, leaving 4 bases of the junction unmatched. The CDR3 runs 13 residues. Germline lookup yields CDR1 LGHDT and CDR2 YNNKEL (reference sequence). CDR3 sequence: CASSPDRVTEAFF. The CDR3 DNA reads as TGTGCCAGCAGCCCAGACAGGGTGACTGAAGCTTTCTTT.

The CDR3 loop reads CASSDQNTQYF. In DNA form, the CDR3 reads TGTGCCAGCAGTGATCAAAATACGCAGTATTTT. The chain joins TRBV6-1 to TRBJ2-3; D remains unclear. V was clipped by 3 bases and J by 7 bases, with 5 bases between them. Germline V gene lookup returns CDR1 MNHNS and CDR2 SASEGT. There are 11 residues in the CDR3.

This clonotype has ten or more counts. The rearrangement uses TRBV20-1 and TRBJ2-5; D is perhaps TRBD1 or TRBD2 (7 bases each). V was clipped by 7 bases and J by 5 bases, with 17 bases between them. The CDR3 loop spans 13 amino acids. Germline CDR1 is DFQATT and CDR2 is SNEGSKA (reference sequence). The CDR3 protein is CSVPDRRGETQYF. The DNA for the CDR3 is TGCAGTGTCCCGGACAGGCGGGGGGAGACCCAGTACTTC.

This clonotype was detected only a few times. The V and J genes are TRBV12-3 or TRBV12-4 and TRBJ2-7; TRBD1 matches 8 bases. V shed 5 bases, J shed 1 base, and the junction held 7 bases outside the gene matches. The CDR3 consists of 15 residues. CDR3 coding DNA: TGTGCCAGCAGTGGCCGGGACAGGATATCCTACGAGCAGTACTTC. This codes for CASSGRDRISYEQYF.

This clonotype appeared many times. The chain recombines TRBV28 with TRBJ1-1; D might be TRBD1 (5 bases). The CDR3 length is 14 residues. Trimming cost V 3 bases and J 4 bases, with 12 bases left between them. Germline loops: CDR1 MDHEN, CDR2 SYDVKM. CDR3 DNA: TGTGCCAGCAGTTTGCGGGGGGGAACCACTGAAGCTTTCTTT. Its protein product is CASSLRGGTTEAFF.

As for this clonotype: A much larger clone lies a single base off, so this may be a read error. The chain links TRBV7-9 to TRBJ2-3; TRBD2 agrees at 7 bases. Germline V gene data show CDR1 as SEHNR and CDR2 as FQNEAQ (reference sequence). The CDR3 sequence is 17 residues long. The CDR3 loop reads CASSFRLGEGNTGTQYF. CDR3 in DNA: TGTGCCAGCAGCTTCCGTCTGGGGGAGGGAAACACAGGTACGCAGTATTTT.

This clonotype was found a few times. CDR3 protein: CASSLGLNSNYGYTF. The CDR3 DNA sequence: TGTGCCAGCAGCTTAGGTCTCAATTCGAACTATGGCTACACCTTC. The chain uses TRBV11-2 and TRBJ1-2; D is unclear. There are 15 residues in the CDR3. V was trimmed by 1 base and J by 2 bases, leaving 11 bases between them. In germline, CDR1 is SGHAT, CDR2 FQNNGV.

The chain links TRBV19 to TRBJ1-1; D remains unclear. Trimming pared 0 bases from V and 4 bases from J, leaving 12 bases between. Germline V gene sequence: CDR1 LNHDA, CDR2 SQIVND (reference sequence). The CDR3 spans 15 residues. In DNA, the CDR3 is TGTGCCAGTAGTATAGATCCAGGTTTCGGCACTGAAGCTTTCTTT. Translating it yields CASSIDPGFGTEAFF.

This clonotype appeared many times. The chain carries TRBV7-9 and TRBJ1-2, with D uncertain. The CDR3 has 12 amino acids. Trimming took off 10 bases at V and 4 bases at J, with 13 bases between the two ends. Germline V gene sequence: CDR1 SEHNR, CDR2 FQNEAQ (reference sequence). The CDR3 DNA sequence: TGTGCCACCCCGCTGGGGTCCTATGGCTACACCTTC. It specifies CATPLGSYGYTF. The whole variable domain, filled in from reference TRBV7-9 and TRBJ1-2, reads DTGVSQNPRHKITKRGQNVTFRCDPISEHNRLYWYRQTLGQGPEFLTYFQNEAQLEKSRLLSDRFSAERPKGSFSTLEIQRTEQGDSAMYLCATPLGSYGYTFGSGTRLTVV.

In its sample, this clonotype was seen a few times. The CDR3, as DNA: TGCAGTGAGTCGGGACAGGGGAACACTGAAGCTTTCTTT. Translated, it gives CSESGQGNTEAFF. J is TRBJ1-1 and V is TRBV20-1; 9 bases line up with TRBD1. CDR3 length: 13 residues. Looked up from germline, CDR1 is DFQATT and CDR2 is SNEGSKA (reference sequence). V gave up 7 bases and J gave up 1 base; unmatched junction bases: 4.

This clonotype was seen repeatedly, ten times or more. The chain combines TRBV19 with TRBJ2-3; D remains ambiguous. Germline V lookup: CDR1 LNHDA, CDR2 SQIVND (reference sequence). The CDR3 is made up of 15 amino acids. V gave up 3 bases and J gave up 2 bases, with 12 bases separating them. CDR3 protein: CASSMARQTTDTQYF. CDR3 in DNA: TGTGCCAGTAGTATGGCGAGACAAACCACAGATACGCAGTATTTT.

This clonotype has at least ten counts. The genes are TRBV2 and TRBJ2-7; perhaps TRBD2 as D (6 bases). V was pared by 7 bases and J by 1 base, with 11 bases between. Looked up from germline, CDR1 is SNHLY and CDR2 is FYNNEI. There are 13 residues in the CDR3. DNA for the CDR3: TGTGCCAGCACCTGGGACTCTTCCTACGAGCAGTACTTC. This encodes CASTWDSSYEQYF.

This clonotype was detected ten times or more. V gene TRBV6-1 combines with J gene TRBJ1-4; D might be TRBD1 (6 bases). V shed 5 bases and J shed 8 bases, with 15 bases lying between them. This CDR3 region has 14 residues. Germline V gives CDR1 MNHNS, CDR2 SASEGT. CDR3 in amino acids: CASSKRAGVEKLFF. DNA for the CDR3: TGTGCCAGCAGTAAACGGGCAGGGGTCGAAAAACTGTTTTTT.